The 5 T cell receptor beta chains below come from one sample, sequenced in a study of T-cell reconstitution after alpha-beta-depleted transplantation in children. Researchers prepared the TCRbeta library using unique molecular identifiers, the study reports. TCRdb reanalysed the PCR reads using MiXCR and keeps one entry per CDR3 protein. The repertoire holds approximately 430,000 distinct CDR3 sequences, with 16% as singletons. Specimen: PBMCs, mostly from graft donor cells, collected 360 days after TCRalphabeta/CD19-depleted stem cell transplant. The receptor source for this set is a boy under three years old who had a stem cell transplant for Wiskott-Aldrich syndrome, so the T cells may come from the graft donor.

V usage is TRBV28 and J usage is TRBJ1-5; D not resolved. Germline lookup yields CDR1 MDHEN and CDR2 SYDVKM. Deletions cut 2 bases from V and 9 bases from J, with 11 bases between. There are 13 residues in the CDR3. In DNA form, the CDR3 reads TGTGCCAGCAGTTTAACCGGGCCTCGGCCCCAGCATTTT. Translated, it gives CASSLTGPRPQHF. The entire variable domain, with the rest obtained from reference TRBV28 and TRBJ1-5, is as follows: DVKVTQSSRYLVKRTGEKVFLECVQDMDHENMFWYRQDPGLGLRLIYFSYDVKMKEKGDIPEGYSVSREKKERFSLILESASTNQTSMYLCASSLTGPRPQHFGDGTRLSIL.

This clonotype was seen more than once but under ten times. The V and J genes are TRBV6-1 and TRBJ2-1; D is undetermined. Germline V gene sequence: CDR1 MNHNS, CDR2 SASEGT. V lost 2 bases and J 2 bases, leaving 1 base between the germline ends. The CDR3 spans 12 residues. The CDR3 DNA is TGTGCCAGCAGTGAACCCTACAATGAGCAGTTCTTC. Its translation is CASSEPYNEQFF.

This chain uses TRBV11-2 with TRBJ2-7; 12 positions match TRBD2. The CDR3 extends over 16 amino acids. With V trimmed by 0 bases and J by 6 bases, 6 bases remained unmatched. Germline values: CDR1 SGHAT, CDR2 FQNNGV. The CDR3, as DNA: TGTGCCAGCAGCTTAGATGACGGACTAGCGGGACGCGAGCAGTACTTC. This encodes CASSLDDGLAGREQYF.

A few counts support this clonotype. The chain employs TRBV11-3 and TRBJ1-1; 7 positions match TRBD1. Germline trimming cut 5 bases from V and 3 bases from J; bases unmatched to any gene: 9. Germline V gene lookup returns CDR1 SGHNT and CDR2 YENEEA. CDR3 length: 15 amino acids. The CDR3 nucleotides read TGTGCCAGCAGCCCCCCGGACAGGTCCTACACTGAAGCTTTCTTT. Residues: CASSPPDRSYTEAFF.

CDR3 amino acids: CASSRPRLAGEANTGELFF. The CDR3 region has the DNA TGCGCCAGCAGCCGCCCGCGACTAGCGGGGGAGGCGAACACCGGGGAGCTGTTTTTT. This chain connects TRBV4-1 to TRBJ2-2; TRBD2 matches at 12 bases. Germline V lookup: CDR1 MGHRA, CDR2 YSYEKL. The CDR3 spans 19 residues. V was clipped by 4 bases and J by 0 bases; unmatched bases: 9.